This entry lists 24 T cell receptor beta chains sequenced from one sample in a study of blood T cell repertoires in COVID-19. Profiled with immunoSEQ multiplex PCR; TCRdb holds only in-frame clones, not every one. Among tens of thousands of clones, 80% to 90% were seen once, and the ten largest hold 7% to 8%. The sequenced sample consisted of peripheral blood. These receptors all come from a human donor with acute or convalescent COVID-19. The donor label of this sample is uncertain.

The chain links TRBV5-1 to TRBJ1-4, with D maybe TRBD1 (6 bases). Trimming stripped 4 bases from V and 4 bases from J, with 14 bases between. The germline V gene encodes CDR1 SGHRS and CDR2 YFSETQ. CDR3 length: 15 amino acids. The CDR3 spells CASSAGQLGNEKLFF. The CDR3 DNA reads as TGCGCCAGCAGCGCCGGACAGCTGGGTAATGAAAAACTGTTTTTT.

The chain carries TRBV20-1 and TRBJ1-6; no reliable D call. CDR1 and CDR2 (germline): DFQATT, SNEGSKA (reference sequence). The V end was cut by 4 bases, the J end by 7 bases, with 14 bases between. The CDR3 length is 14 residues. CDR3 nucleotides: TGCAGTGCTAATGAGAAGTCTAAGAATTCACCCCTCCACTTT. Its translation is CSANEKSKNSPLHF.

The V gene is TRBV10-1, the J gene TRBJ1-3; weak D call: TRBD1 (5 bases). Trimming removed 6 bases from V and 4 bases from J, with 13 bases in between. Germline lookup yields CDR1 WNHNN and CDR2 SYGVQD (reference sequence). This CDR3 comprises 14 residues. The CDR3 loop reads CASSQPDSGNTIYF. In nucleotides, the CDR3 is TGCGCCAGCAGCCAACCTGACAGCGGAAACACCATATATTTT.

As regards this clone: One end of the junction fails to match germline, which may point to a read error. Other DNA sequences from this sample encode an identical CDR3 as well. This chain uses TRBV19 with TRBJ2-2; D is perhaps TRBD2 (6 bases). In germline, CDR1 is LNHDA, CDR2 SQIVND (reference sequence). The CDR3 runs to 14 residues. CDR3: CASSGTGGTGELFF. The DNA for the CDR3 is TGTGCGAGTAGCGGAACAGGAGGGACCGGGGAGCTGTTTTTT.

This clone was seen more than once but under ten times. The chain is built from TRBV7-8 and TRBJ1-1; 8 bases line up with TRBD1. Looked up from germline, CDR1 is SGHVS and CDR2 is FQNEAQ. V was pared by 5 bases and J by 4 bases, with 3 bases of the junction left unmatched. CDR3 length: 13 residues. CDR3 nucleotide sequence: TGTGCCAGCAGCATCGGACAGGGCACTGAAGCTTTCTTT. This translates into CASSIGQGTEAFF.

The V call is TRBV5-4, the J call TRBJ1-1; D uncertain. The V and J ends lost 4 bases and 0 bases respectively, with 10 bases between them. CDR1 and CDR2 (germline): SGHNT, YYREEE (reference sequence). CDR3 length: 14 residues. The CDR3 protein is CASSKGGMNTEAFF. The CDR3 DNA is TGTGCCAGCAGCAAGGGAGGGATGAACACTGAAGCTTTCTTT.

CDR3 in DNA: TGTGCCAGCAGCCCGACAGAAGGGAATCAGCCCCAGCATTTT. Its protein product is CASSPTEGNQPQHF. The chain recombines TRBV4-2 with TRBJ1-5; the D gene is possibly TRBD1 (5 bases). This CDR3 has 14 residues. V was clipped by 4 bases and J by 4 bases, with 11 bases between them. CDR1 LGHNA and CDR2 YNFKEQ come from the germline V gene.

The table lists this clone with a few counts. The chain uses TRBV6-6 and TRBJ1-2, with D tentatively TRBD1 (5 bases). The germline gives CDR1 MNHNY, CDR2 SVGAGI (reference sequence). V lost 4 bases and J lost 1, with 10 bases in between. The CDR3 is 14 residues long. CDR3 in amino acids: CASSSSDNNYGYTF. The CDR3 DNA follows: TGTGCCAGCAGTTCGTCGGACAATAACTATGGCTACACCTTC.

This chain connects TRBV2 to TRBJ1-6; D gene unclear. Trimming stripped 3 bases from V and 9 bases from J, with 12 bases between. Germline V gene data show CDR1 as SNHLY and CDR2 as FYNNEI. CDR3 length: 14 amino acids. The CDR3 DNA sequence: TGTGCCAGCAGTGATGAAGGGAGAGGTTCACCCCTCCACTTT. Translation: CASSDEGRGSPLHF.

The chain links TRBV5-1 to TRBJ1-1; D gene unclear. The germline V and J ends were trimmed by 0 bases and 2 bases, with 8 bases remaining between them. The CDR3 spans 14 residues. The germline gives CDR1 SGHRS, CDR2 YFSETQ. CDR3 protein: CASSLASRNTEAFF. CDR3 sequence (DNA): TGCGCCAGCAGCTTGGCCTCTAGAAACACTGAAGCTTTCTTT.

This chain joins TRBV7-9 and TRBJ1-2; D might be TRBD1 (5 bases). The CDR3 is 12 amino acids. Trimming pared 5 bases from V and 12 bases from J, leaving 16 bases between. Germline V gene sequence: CDR1 SEHNR, CDR2 FQNEAQ (reference sequence). CDR3 in DNA: TGTGCCAGCAGCCCCGGGACTAGGGGCCACACCTTC. Amino acid sequence: CASSPGTRGHTF.

The V and J genes are TRBV2 and TRBJ2-1, with 7 bases that match TRBD1. This CDR3 is built from 13 residues. Germline assignment: CDR1 SNHLY and CDR2 FYNNEI. J was trimmed by 1 base and V by 6 bases; bases with no gene match: 0. In nucleotides, the CDR3 is TGTGCCAGCAGGACAGGGTCCTACAATGAGCAGTTCTTC. Translated: CASRTGSYNEQFF. Full variable domain (missing parts from reference TRBV2 and TRBJ2-1): EPEVTQTPSHQVTQMGQEVILRCVPISNHLYFYWYRQILGQKVEFLVSFYNNEISEKSEIFDDQFSVERPDGSNFTLKIRSTKLEDSAMYFCASRTGSYNEQFFGPGTRLTVL.

The rearrangement links TRBV24-1 to TRBJ1-5; no reliable D call. Trimming removed 3 bases at V and 7 bases at J, with 12 bases between. CDR3 length: 14 residues. Germline CDR1 reads KGHDR; CDR2 reads SFDVKD. The CDR3 spells CATSDPGVSQPQHF. The CDR3 DNA follows: TGTGCCACCAGTGATCCCGGGGTGAGCCAGCCCCAGCATTTT.

This clone was counted once. The CDR3 nucleotides read TGTGCCAGCAGTTACAGGTTCGGGGGGCTACAAGAAAAACTGTTTTTT. Translated, it gives CASSYRFGGLQEKLFF. The chain links TRBV6-5 to TRBJ1-4; D perhaps matches TRBD1 (6 bases). The CDR3 is made up of 16 amino acids. Germline-derived CDR1 and CDR2 are MNHEY and SVGAGI. Trimming pared 2 bases from V and 8 bases from J, leaving 18 bases between.

Only one count was recorded for this clone. V usage is TRBV24-1 and J usage is TRBJ2-1; D is unresolved. The V and J ends lost 4 bases and 10 bases respectively, with 10 bases between them. Germline V gene data show CDR1 as KGHDR and CDR2 as SFDVKD. The CDR3 sequence is 12 residues long. The CDR3 protein is CATSDPSREQFF. The DNA for the CDR3 is TGTGCCACCAGTGACCCTTCTAGAGAGCAGTTCTTC.

The V gene is TRBV7-2, the J gene TRBJ2-2, with D tentatively TRBD2 (6 bases). CDR3 length: 16 amino acids. The germline V gene has CDR1 SGHTA and CDR2 FQGNSA. V dropped 5 bases and J dropped 7 bases, with 20 bases sitting between them. The CDR3 DNA reads as TGTGCCAGCAGCCAGGGCGGGATACTGAGGATCGGGGAGCTGTTTTTT. The encoded protein is CASSQGGILRIGELFF.

The chain couples TRBV5-1 to TRBJ2-3; D remains unclear. Germline lookup yields CDR1 SGHRS and CDR2 YFSETQ. V gave up 4 bases and J gave up 5 bases, with 11 bases separating them. The CDR3 covers 13 residues. The CDR3 region has the DNA TGCGCCAGCAGCGTACTACGATTAGATACGCAGTATTTT. It yields the protein CASSVLRLDTQYF. The whole variable domain, filled in from reference TRBV5-1 and TRBJ2-3, reads KAGVTQTPRYLIKTRGQQVTLSCSPISGHRSVSWYQQTPGQGLQFLFEYFSETQRNKGNFPGRFSGRQFSNSRSEMNVSTLELGDSALYLCASSVLRLDTQYFGPGTRLTVL.

The V and J genes are TRBV6-2 or TRBV6-3 and TRBJ2-7; D not certain. The CDR3 contains 14 residues. Germline CDR1 MNHEY, CDR2 SVGEGT. V was shortened by 4 bases and J by 0 bases, with 10 bases between the two germline ends. The CDR3 nucleotides are TGTGCCAGCAGTTCCTTGGTTAGCTCCTACGAGCAGTACTTC. This gives the protein CASSSLVSSYEQYF.

The chain couples TRBV14 to TRBJ1-4; D is uncertain. CDR1 is SGHDN, CDR2 FVKESK, per germline. V shed 4 bases and J shed 2 bases, with 11 bases lying between them. This CDR3 spans 15 amino acids. Written as DNA, the CDR3 is TGTGCCAGCAGCCGCCTCACTCCCACTAATGAAAAACTGTTTTTT. This encodes CASSRLTPTNEKLFF.

The chain employs TRBV24-1 and TRBJ2-2; weak D call: TRBD1 (5 bases). The V end lost 4 bases, the J end lost 3 bases, and 8 bases lay between the germline ends. Germline V gene lookup returns CDR1 KGHDR and CDR2 SFDVKD. CDR3 length: 14 residues. CDR3 in DNA: TGTGCCACCAGTGAGGCAGGGTACACCGGGGAGCTGTTTTTT. Protein sequence: CATSEAGYTGELFF.

This sequence joins TRBV7-2 and TRBJ1-6; the match to TRBD1 covers 7 bases. The germline gives CDR1 SGHTA, CDR2 FQGNSA. The CDR3 totals 19 residues. V shed 5 bases and J 0 bases; nucleotides not matched to a gene: 13. The CDR3 spells CASSVRGTDASSYNSPLHF. The CDR3 DNA reads TGTGCCAGCAGCGTACGTGGGACAGACGCAAGCTCCTATAATTCACCCCTCCACTTT.

This sequence joins TRBV6-1 and TRBJ1-2, with 9 bases aligning to TRBD1. This CDR3 region has 16 residues. Germline values: CDR1 MNHNS, CDR2 SASEGT. V was clipped by 4 bases and J by 3 bases; unmatched bases: 9. CDR3 protein: CASSALGQGLDYGYTF. DNA of the CDR3: TGTGCCAGCAGTGCTTTGGGACAGGGATTGGACTATGGCTACACCTTC.

The J gene is TRBJ2-1, the V gene TRBV12-5; D uncertain. Germline-derived CDR1 and CDR2 are LGHNT and FRNRAP. This CDR3 is built from 15 residues. V was shortened by 2 bases and J by 8 bases, with 16 bases between the two germline ends. CDR3 in DNA: TGTGCTAGTGGTTTGTCCCCCGGCCCACGGGATGAGCAGTTCTTC. This encodes CASGLSPGPRDEQFF.

This clone appeared once. The chain links TRBV7-2 to TRBJ2-2; TRBD2 agrees at 7 bases. This CDR3 has 17 residues. CDR1 and CDR2 (germline): SGHTA, FQGNSA. V shed 6 bases, J shed 1 base, and the junction held 11 bases outside the gene matches. For the CDR3, the DNA is TGTGCCAGCAGTCCCCGAGGGTTAGCGGGGAACACCGGGGAGCTGTTTTTT. It specifies CASSPRGLAGNTGELFF.